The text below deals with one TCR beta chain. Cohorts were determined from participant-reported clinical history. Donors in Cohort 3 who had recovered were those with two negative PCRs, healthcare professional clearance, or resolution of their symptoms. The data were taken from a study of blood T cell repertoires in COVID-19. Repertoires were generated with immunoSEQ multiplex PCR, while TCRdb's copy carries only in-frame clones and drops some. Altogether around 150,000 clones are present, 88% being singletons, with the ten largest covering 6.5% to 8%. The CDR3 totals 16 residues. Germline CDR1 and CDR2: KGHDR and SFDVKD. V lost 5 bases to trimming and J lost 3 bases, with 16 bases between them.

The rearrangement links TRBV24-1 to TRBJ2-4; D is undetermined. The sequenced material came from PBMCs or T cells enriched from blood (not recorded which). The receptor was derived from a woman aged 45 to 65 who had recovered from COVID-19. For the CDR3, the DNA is TGTGCCACCAGTGCGGGTGCTGCCCATTACAAAAACATTCAGTACTTC. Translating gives CATSAGAAHYKNIQYF.